The 11 T cell receptor beta chains in this list originate from one sample, sequenced in a study of blood T cell repertoires in COVID-19. The table came from immunoSEQ multiplex PCR; TCRdb's copy has only in-frame clones and leaves some out. The table includes about 70,000 clones, approximately 86% detected once. Sequencing was performed on peripheral blood. These receptors were taken from a woman in her sixties or seventies with acute or convalescent COVID-19.

The rearrangement uses TRBV7-9 and TRBJ1-2; TRBD1 is a possible D gene (5 bases). The CDR3 consists of 15 residues. Trimming stripped 5 bases from V and 3 bases from J, with 16 bases between. Germline values: CDR1 SEHNR, CDR2 FQNEAQ (reference sequence). CDR3: CASSDDGGGYYGYTF. The CDR3 DNA sequence: TGTGCCAGCAGCGACGACGGGGGAGGGTACTATGGCTACACCTTC.

This chain connects TRBV4-1 to TRBJ2-1; D possibly corresponds to TRBD1 (5 bases). CDR1 is MGHRA and CDR2 is YSYEKL in the germline V gene. The CDR3 has 12 amino acids. Trimming left V 1 base short and J 10 bases short, with 8 bases between. Here the CDR3 reads CASSQGTREQFF. Written as DNA, the CDR3 is TGCGCCAGCAGCCAAGGGACAAGGGAGCAGTTCTTC.

The genes are TRBV7-9 and TRBJ2-2; D might be TRBD1 (5 bases). Per the germline V gene, CDR1 is SEHNR and CDR2 is FQNEAQ (reference sequence). This CDR3 is 16 amino acids long. V was clipped by 1 base and J by 2 bases, with 11 bases between them. The CDR3 nucleotides read TGTGCCAGCAGCTTAGATTACAGGAGAAACACCGGGGAGCTGTTTTTT. The encoded protein is CASSLDYRRNTGELFF.

The CDR3 sequence: CASSYLRGATGELFF. As DNA, the CDR3 is TGTGCCAGCAGTTACTTGCGGGGGGCCACCGGGGAGCTGTTTTTT. This chain links TRBV6-5 with TRBJ2-2, with 8 bases that match TRBD2. This CDR3 has 15 residues. V lost 1 base, J lost 4 bases, and 2 bases stayed unmatched. Looked up from germline, CDR1 is MNHEY and CDR2 is SVGAGI.

The chain couples TRBV6-5 to TRBJ1-1; D possibly corresponds to TRBD1 (5 bases). This CDR3 has 14 residues. The V and J ends lost 4 bases and 8 bases respectively, with 17 bases between them. CDR1 MNHEY and CDR2 SVGAGI come from the germline V gene. The CDR3 region has the DNA TGTGCCAGCAGTTGGGGCAGCAGGTCATCCGAAGCTTTCTTT. Translating it yields CASSWGSRSSEAFF.

This clone showed up just a few times. This rearrangement joins TRBV3-1 (or the pseudogene TRBV3-2) to TRBJ1-5; 7 bases are shared with TRBD1. J gave up 7 bases and V 0 bases, and 3 bases lay outside the gene matches. CDR1 LGHDT and CDR2 YNNKEL come from the germline V gene (reference sequence). The CDR3 loop spans 14 amino acids. The CDR3 coding sequence is TGTGCCAGCAGCCAAGATTCCAGGGGGCAGCCCCAGCATTTT. It is translated as CASSQDSRGQPQHF.

V gene TRBV28 combines with J gene TRBJ1-5; no firm D call. Germline assignment: CDR1 MDHEN and CDR2 SYDVKM. CDR3 length: 14 residues. The germline V and J ends were trimmed by 4 bases and 6 bases, with 13 bases remaining between them. The CDR3 nucleotides are TGTGCCAGCAGTTCCCCGGGAAGGGCTCAGCCCCAGCATTTT. Protein sequence: CASSSPGRAQPQHF.

This clone showed up just once. V gene TRBV18 combines with J gene TRBJ2-2; D perhaps matches TRBD1 (5 bases). Germline-derived CDR1 and CDR2 are KGHSH and LQKENI. The CDR3 sequence is 17 residues long. The V gene lost 5 bases and the J gene lost 2 bases, with 18 bases spanning the gap. The chain's CDR3 is CASSGQEAALNTGELFF. The CDR3 DNA follows: TGTGCCAGCTCAGGACAAGAGGCCGCCCTAAACACCGGGGAGCTGTTTTTT. Drawing the rest from reference TRBV18 and TRBJ2-2, the complete variable domain is NAGVMQNPRHLVRRRGQEARLRCSPMKGHSHVYWYRQLPEEGLKFMVYLQKENIIDESGMPKERFSAEFPKEGPSILRIQQVVRGDSAAYFCASSGQEAALNTGELFFGEGSRLTVL.

This clone was detected only once. The CDR3 region is CATRQPSTDTQYF. The CDR3 DNA follows: TGTGCCACAAGACAGCCTAGCACAGATACGCAGTATTTT. V is TRBV7-2 and J is TRBJ2-3; D is perhaps TRBD1 (5 bases). Germline V gene data show CDR1 as SGHTA and CDR2 as FQGNSA. This CDR3 contains 13 residues. Trimming stripped 10 bases from V and 0 bases from J, with 11 bases between.

The V call is TRBV27, the J call TRBJ2-2, with 11 bases identical to TRBD2. J lost 7 bases, V lost 6 bases, and 22 bases had no gene match. The CDR3 totals 20 residues. The germline V gene encodes CDR1 MNHEY and CDR2 SMNVEV (reference sequence). The CDR3 DNA is TGTGCCAGCAGGGAAACACGGGGTAGCGGGAGGGCCTTCAGATTCGGGGAGCTGTTTTTT. Translation: CASRETRGSGRAFRFGELFF.

The V gene is TRBV20-1, the J gene TRBJ1-2; D call uncertain. Per the germline V gene, CDR1 is DFQATT and CDR2 is SNEGSKA (reference sequence). The V end was cut by 4 bases, the J end by 4 bases, with 7 bases between. The CDR3 runs to 11 residues. For the CDR3, the DNA is TGCAGTGCTAATCGGGGCTATGGCTACACCTTC. The encoded protein is CSANRGYGYTF.